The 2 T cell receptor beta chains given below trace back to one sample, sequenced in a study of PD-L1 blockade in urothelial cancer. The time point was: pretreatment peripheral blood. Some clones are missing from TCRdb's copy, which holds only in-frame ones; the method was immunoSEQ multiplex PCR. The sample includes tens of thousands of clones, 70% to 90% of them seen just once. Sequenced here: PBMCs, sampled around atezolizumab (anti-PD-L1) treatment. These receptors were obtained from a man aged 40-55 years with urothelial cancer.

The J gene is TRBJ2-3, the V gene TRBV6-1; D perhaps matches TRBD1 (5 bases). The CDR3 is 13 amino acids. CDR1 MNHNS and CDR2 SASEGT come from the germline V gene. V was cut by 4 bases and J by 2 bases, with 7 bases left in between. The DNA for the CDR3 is TGTGCCAGCAGTGCCAGGGACACAGATACGCAGTATTTT. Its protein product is CASSARDTDTQYF.

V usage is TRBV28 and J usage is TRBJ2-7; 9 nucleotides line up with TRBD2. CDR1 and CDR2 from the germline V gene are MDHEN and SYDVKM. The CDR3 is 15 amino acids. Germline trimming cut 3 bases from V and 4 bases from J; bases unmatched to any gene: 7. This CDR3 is CASSFQAGGGYEQYF. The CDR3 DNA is TGTGCCAGCAGTTTTCAAGCGGGGGGAGGTTACGAGCAGTACTTC.